The sequence of this T cell receptor beta chain was determined in a study of beta chain features in type 1 diabetes. Whole-study findings and limits: TCRB CDR3s were moderately but significantly shorter in Type 1 diabetes patients in all four CD4+ subsets.

The germline V gene has CDR1 MDHEN and CDR2 SYDVKM. The V segment lost 4 bases and the J segment 3 bases; nucleotides outside the gene matches: 3. CDR3 length: 15 amino acids. All of the isolated RNA was reverse transcribed, so expressed TCRB transcripts were sequenced. Profiling relied on immunoSEQ multiplex PCR, and the TCRdb table lists in-frame clones only, not all of them. The sample carries around 150,000 clones, about 9.3% recorded once. This clone was counted between two and nine times. The antigen remains undetermined. The sample comprised central memory CD4+ T cells from blood. The J gene is TRBJ2-2, the V gene TRBV28; 9 nucleotides align to TRBD1. The receptor was derived from a man younger than 40 with type 1 diabetes. The CDR3 region is CASSSQGADTGELFF. The CDR3 region has the DNA TGTGCCAGCAGTTCACAGGGGGCGGACACCGGGGAGCTGTTTTTT.